The present entry profiles one T cell receptor beta chain with its context. Time point specified: pretreatment peripheral blood. Assay used: immunoSEQ multiplex PCR; TCRdb lists only in-frame clones, some missing. The top ten hold approximately 7.1% of the sample, which has about 81,000 clones, around 85% seen once. The data were obtained in a study of PD-L1 blockade in urothelial cancer. Study at large: Patients' atezolizumab regimen, 1,200 mg intravenously every 3 weeks, began in the mid-2010s. The number of prior chemotherapy regimens per patient was 0 to 3.

The CDR3 totals 15 residues. From germline, CDR1 is SNHLY and CDR2 FYNNEI. V shed 4 bases and J shed 2 bases, with 13 bases lying between them. The rearrangement links TRBV2 to TRBJ2-3, with D perhaps TRBD1 (5 bases). The origin of this receptor is a man aged 40-55 years with urothelial cancer. This material consisted of PBMCs, taken around atezolizumab (anti-PD-L1) treatment. The CDR3 DNA reads as TGTGCCAGCAGTGTAAGGGGATCCTACACAGATACGCAGTATTTT. Encoded protein: CASSVRGSYTDTQYF.